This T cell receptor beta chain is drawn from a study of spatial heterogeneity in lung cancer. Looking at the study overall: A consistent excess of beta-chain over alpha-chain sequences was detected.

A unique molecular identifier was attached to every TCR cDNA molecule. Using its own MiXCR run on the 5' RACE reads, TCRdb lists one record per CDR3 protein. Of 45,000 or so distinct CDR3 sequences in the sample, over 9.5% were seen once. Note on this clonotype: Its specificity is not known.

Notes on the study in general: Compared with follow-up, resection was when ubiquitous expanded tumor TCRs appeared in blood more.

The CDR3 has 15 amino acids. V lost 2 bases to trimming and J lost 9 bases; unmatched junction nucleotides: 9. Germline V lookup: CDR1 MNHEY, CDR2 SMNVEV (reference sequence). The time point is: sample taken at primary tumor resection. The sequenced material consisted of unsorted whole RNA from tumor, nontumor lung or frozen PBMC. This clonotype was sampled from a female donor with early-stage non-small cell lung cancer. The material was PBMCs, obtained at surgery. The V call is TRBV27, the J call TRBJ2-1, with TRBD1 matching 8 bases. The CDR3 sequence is CASSLDPGTGSEQFF. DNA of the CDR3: TGTGCCAGCAGTTTAGACCCAGGGACAGGATCTGAGCAGTTCTTC.